These 14 T cell receptor beta chains were sequenced from one sample in a study of response to subunit inactivated influenza vaccine. TCRdb reanalysed the RT-PCR reads using MiXCR and keeps one entry per CDR3 protein. The sample holds over 750,000 distinct CDR3 sequences, 21% seen once. The sample here was PBMCs from blood, taken 5 days after vaccination. The receptors stem from a man in his fifties who received an inactivated influenza vaccine.

This clonotype appeared many times. The rearrangement joins TRBV7-8 to TRBJ2-1, with 11 positions matching TRBD2. This CDR3 spans 17 amino acids. V trimming: 2 bases; J trimming: 1 base; junction bases outside the gene matches: 4. Per germline, CDR1 SGHVS and CDR2 FQNEAQ. The CDR3 reads CASSLTASGRSYNEQFF. The CDR3 DNA reads as TGTGCCAGCAGCTTAACCGCTAGCGGGAGGTCCTACAATGAGCAGTTCTTC.

This clonotype was detected ten times or more. The chain links TRBV7-6 to TRBJ2-7; perhaps D is TRBD1 or TRBD2 (5 bases each). The CDR3 spans 15 residues. The V end was cut by 3 bases, the J end by 3 bases, with 15 bases between. Germline lookup yields CDR1 SGHVS and CDR2 FNYEAQ. DNA of the CDR3: TGTGCCAGCAGCTTCGGGGCGGGCTTTAACTACGAGCAGTACTTC. Translation gives CASSFGAGFNYEQYF.

The gene calls are TRBV10-3 and TRBJ2-7; possibly TRBD2 for D (5 bases). The V gene lost 0 bases and the J gene lost 7 bases, with 10 bases spanning the gap. The CDR3 contains 13 residues. The V gene's germline CDR1 is ENHRY and CDR2 SYGVKD. The CDR3 here is CAISESITGEQYF. CDR3 bases: TGTGCCATCAGTGAGTCTATCACGGGGGAGCAGTACTTC.

This clonotype was detected only a few times. The CDR3 region has the DNA TGTGCCTGGAGCCCCCTTGGGACGAGCGTGTTTTTT. Encoded protein: CAWSPLGTSVFF. The V and J genes are TRBV30 and TRBJ1-4; maybe TRBD1 (5 bases). Trimming left V 3 bases short and J 15 bases short, with 17 bases between. The CDR3 loop spans 12 amino acids. Germline V CDR1 and CDR2: GTSNPN, SVGIG (reference sequence). Drawing the rest from reference TRBV30 and TRBJ1-4, the complete variable domain is SQTIHQWPATLVQPVGSPLSLECTVEGTSNPNLYWYRQAAGRGLQLLFYSVGIGQISSEVPQNLSASRPQDRQFILSSKKLLLSDSGFYLCAWSPLGTSVFFGSGTQLSVL.

Only a few counts were recorded for this clonotype. The V gene is TRBV4-1, the J gene TRBJ2-3, with D perhaps given as TRBD1 or TRBD2 (5 bases each). The CDR3 length is 16 residues. Trimming removed 4 bases from V and 0 bases from J, with 14 bases in between. Germline loops: CDR1 MGHRA, CDR2 YSYEKL. CDR3 in amino acids: CASSPARDVSTDTQYF. In nucleotides, the CDR3 is TGCGCCAGCAGCCCCGCGAGGGACGTCAGCACAGATACGCAGTATTTT.

The CDR3 nucleotides read TGCGCCAGCAGCCAAGATTGGGGTCCGGGACAGGGCTTCTTC. This gives the protein CASSQDWGPGQGFF. This sequence joins TRBV4-1 and TRBJ2-1; 9 bases align to TRBD1. V dropped 0 bases and J dropped 16; count of bases not matched to a gene: 10. The germline gives CDR1 MGHRA, CDR2 YSYEKL. The CDR3 totals 14 residues.

This clonotype was observed a handful of times. This chain connects TRBV20-1 to TRBJ1-5; D gene ambiguous. The CDR3 covers 13 residues. V dropped 1 base and J dropped 5 bases, with 9 bases sitting between them. Germline CDR1 is DFQATT and CDR2 is SNEGSKA (reference sequence). This chain's CDR3 is CSARGQIYQPQHF. The CDR3 DNA reads as TGCAGTGCTAGAGGGCAGATTTATCAGCCCCAGCATTTT.

The chain employs TRBV29-1 and TRBJ2-3; 7 bases match TRBD2. Germline CDR1 and CDR2: SQVTM and ANQGSEA. V trimming: 2 bases; J trimming: 1 base; junction bases outside the gene matches: 3. The CDR3 is 14 residues long. This chain's CDR3 is CSVERAGGTDTQYF. The CDR3 bases are TGCAGCGTTGAAAGGGCGGGGGGCACAGATACGCAGTATTTT.

The chain employs TRBV5-8 and TRBJ1-5, with TRBD1 matching 7 bases. Germline V gives CDR1 SGHTS, CDR2 YDEGEE. V shed 0 bases and J 0 bases; nucleotides not matched to a gene: 9. The CDR3 totals 18 residues. CDR3 nucleotide sequence: TGTGCCAGCAGCTTGGTATTGGGACAGCGAAATAGCAATCAGCCCCAGCATTTT. Protein sequence: CASSLVLGQRNSNQPQHF.

A remark on this clonotype: A much larger clone differs by one base, so this may be a read error. The chain is built from TRBV29-1 and TRBJ2-7; 7 nucleotides line up with TRBD1. Germline lookup yields CDR1 SQVTM and CDR2 ANQGSEA. The V and J ends lost 6 bases and 0 bases, in that order; junction bases with no gene match: 8. This CDR3 spans 14 amino acids. The CDR3 spells CSVAQRQGSYEQYF. CDR3 nucleotide sequence: TGCAGCGTCGCCCAACGACAGGGCTCCTACGAGCAGTACTTC.

On this clonotype: This clone may be a read error of a much larger clone one base away. This chain joins TRBV2 and TRBJ2-3, with no clear D. Looked up from germline, CDR1 is SNHLY and CDR2 is FYNNEI. This CDR3 is built from 13 residues. V was clipped by 3 bases and J by 2 bases, with 6 bases between them. The chain's CDR3 is CASSEDYTDTQYF. For the CDR3, the DNA is TGTGCCAGCAGTGAGGATTACACAGATACGCAGTATTTT. Drawing the rest from reference TRBV2 and TRBJ2-3, the complete variable domain is EPEVTQTPSHQVTQMGQEVILRCVPISNHLYFYWYRQILGQKVEFLVSFYNNEISEKSEIFDDQFSVERPDGSNFTLKIRSTKLEDSAMYFCASSEDYTDTQYFGPGTRLTVL.

The genes are TRBV6-5 and TRBJ2-3; perhaps D is TRBD1 or TRBD2 (5 bases each). Trimming left V 2 bases short and J 2 bases short, with 11 bases between. This CDR3 contains 15 residues. Germline V gene data show CDR1 as MNHEY and CDR2 as SVGAGI. The CDR3 region has the DNA TGTGCCAGCAGTTACGGTCGGGGCACCACAGATACGCAGTATTTT. The encoded protein is CASSYGRGTTDTQYF.

This clonotype was counted a few times. The chain employs TRBV7-9 and TRBJ2-5; 9 nucleotides line up with TRBD2. The germline V gene has CDR1 SEHNR and CDR2 FQNEAQ (reference sequence). This CDR3 region has 16 residues. Trimming cost V 6 bases and J 0 bases; bases outside gene matches: 8. This CDR3 reads CASSHSGLANQETQYF. The CDR3 DNA reads TGTGCCAGCAGTCACTCCGGACTAGCGAACCAAGAGACCCAGTACTTC.

In its sample, this clonotype was seen many times. CDR3 sequence: CASSVTGDEQYF. The CDR3 DNA reads as TGTGCCAGCAGCGTGACAGGGGACGAGCAGTACTTC. V gene TRBV7-2 combines with J gene TRBJ2-7; TRBD1 aligns across 8 bases. The junction had 2 bases not matched to a gene; V was cut back by 5 bases and J by 5 bases. This CDR3 comprises 12 residues. Germline V gene sequence: CDR1 SGHTA, CDR2 FQGNSA.